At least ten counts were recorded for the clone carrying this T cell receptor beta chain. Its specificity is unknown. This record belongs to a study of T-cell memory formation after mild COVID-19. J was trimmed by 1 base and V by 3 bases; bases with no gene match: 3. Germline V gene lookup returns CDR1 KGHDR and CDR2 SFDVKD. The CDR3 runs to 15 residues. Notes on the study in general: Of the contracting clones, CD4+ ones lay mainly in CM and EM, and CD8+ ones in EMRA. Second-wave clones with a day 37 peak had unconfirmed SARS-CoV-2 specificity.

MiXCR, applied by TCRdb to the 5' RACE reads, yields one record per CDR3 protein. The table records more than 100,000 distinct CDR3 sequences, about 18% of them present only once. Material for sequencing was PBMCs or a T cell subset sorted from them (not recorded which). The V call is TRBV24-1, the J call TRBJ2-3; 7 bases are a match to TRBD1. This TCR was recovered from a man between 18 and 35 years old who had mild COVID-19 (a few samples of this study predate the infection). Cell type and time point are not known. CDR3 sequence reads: CATSDIGQGTDTQYF. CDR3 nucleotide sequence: TGTGCCACCAGTGATATAGGACAGGGCACAGATACGCAGTATTTT.